Listed here are 26 T cell receptor beta chains from one sample, sequenced in a study of technical replicates of blood from a few donors. Using immunoSEQ multiplex PCR, the repertoire was profiled, and TCRdb retains in-frame clones only, with some absent. The sample lists roughly 76,000 clones, 91% seen once, with about 0.35% in the top ten. The sample was T cells isolated from PBMCs. Receptor source: a human donor in good health. Some clones in this sample may be carry-over from other donors' samples.

The V and J genes are TRBV19 and TRBJ2-5; 10 bases agree with TRBD2. This CDR3 region has 14 residues. Germline-derived CDR1 and CDR2 are LNHDA and SQIVND (reference sequence). V lost 4 bases and J lost 4; bases outside the gene matches: 3. Here the CDR3 reads CASSTIAGGETQYF. The CDR3 nucleotides are TGTGCCAGTAGTACAATAGCGGGAGGAGAGACCCAGTACTTC.

The rearrangement links TRBV29-1 to TRBJ2-3, with 9 bases matching TRBD1. The CDR3 totals 14 residues. Unmatched junction bases numbered 4, after V lost 1 base and J lost 5 bases. Per germline, CDR1 SQVTM and CDR2 ANQGSEA. The CDR3 protein is CSVEGTGARDTQYF. The CDR3 DNA reads as TGCAGCGTTGAAGGGACAGGGGCCCGAGATACGCAGTATTTT.

The chain has TRBV5-5 and TRBJ2-3; the match to TRBD1 covers 11 bases. This CDR3 has 15 amino acids. The trim removed 2 bases at V and 5 bases at J, leaving 4 bases unmatched. In germline, CDR1 is SGHKS, CDR2 YYEKEE (reference sequence). CDR3 sequence (DNA): TGTGCCAGCAGCTTTGTAGGGACAGGGGGAGATACGCAGTATTTT. This sequence encodes CASSFVGTGGDTQYF.

The chain links TRBV9 to TRBJ2-5; possibly TRBD2 for D (6 bases). The CDR3 runs to 14 residues. Trimming took off 4 bases at V and 5 bases at J, with 15 bases between the two ends. Germline V gene data show CDR1 as SGDLS and CDR2 as YYNGEE. The CDR3 protein is CASSIGGLGETQYF. The CDR3 bases are TGTGCCAGCAGCATCGGGGGACTTGGGGAGACCCAGTACTTC.

This sequence joins TRBV7-8 and TRBJ1-2, with TRBD1 identical over 11 bases. This CDR3 comprises 14 residues. Germline lookup yields CDR1 SGHVS and CDR2 FQNEAQ. Germline trimming cut 5 bases from V and 8 bases from J; bases unmatched to any gene: 7. The CDR3 spells CASSPGTGGSGYTF. CDR3 coding DNA: TGTGCCAGCAGCCCGGGGACAGGGGGGTCCGGCTACACCTTC.

With respect to this clone: At one end the junction does not follow the germline gene, possibly because of a read error. The J gene is TRBJ1-2, the V gene TRBV29-1, with D possibly TRBD1 on 5 matching bases. Per the germline V gene, CDR1 is SQVTM and CDR2 is ANQGSEA. The CDR3 has 13 amino acids. CDR3: CGVESGGAGGYTF. DNA for the CDR3: TGCGGCGTTGAATCAGGTGGGGCGGGAGGCTACACCTTC.

The chain couples TRBV13 to TRBJ2-1; TRBD2 aligns across 9 bases. The CDR3 spans 14 residues. V lost 2 bases and J lost 5; bases outside the gene matches: 1. CDR1 PRHDT and CDR2 FYEKMQ come from the germline V gene (reference sequence). The CDR3, as DNA: TGTGCCAGCAGCTTACTAGCGGGAAACAATGAGCAGTTCTTC. Amino acids: CASSLLAGNNEQFF.

In the case of this clone: The junction does not match germline at one end; this may be a read error. This chain joins TRBV7-7 and TRBJ2-2, with a tentative D call TRBD2 (6 bases). Per germline, CDR1 SSHAT and CDR2 FNYEAQ (reference sequence). CDR3 length equals 15 residues. For the CDR3, the DNA is TGTGCTAGCAGCTTTAGCGGAGGGATATCCGGGGAGCTGTTTTTT. Translation: CASSFSGGISGELFF. Combining the CDR3 with reference TRBV7-7 and TRBJ2-2 gives the whole variable domain GAGVSQSPRYKVTKRGQDVTLRCDPISSHATLYWYQQALGQGPEFLTYFNYEAQPDKSGLPSDRFSAERPEGSISTLTIQRTEQRDSAMYRCASSFSGGISGELFFGEGSRLTVL.

This clone has only one observation. The J gene is TRBJ1-5, the V gene TRBV5-1, with 8 bases lining up with TRBD1. Germline CDR1 and CDR2: SGHRS and YFSETQ. Trimming at V came to 2 bases and at J to 1 base, leaving 5 bases not matched to a gene. CDR3 length: 16 amino acids. CDR3 coding DNA: TGCGCCAGCAGCTTAGAAAGACAGGGGAGCAATCAGCCCCAGCATTTT. It specifies CASSLERQGSNQPQHF.

V usage is TRBV11-2 and J usage is TRBJ2-3, with TRBD1 identical over 9 bases. The CDR3 length is 15 residues. CDR1 and CDR2 (germline): SGHAT, FQNNGV. V gave up 5 bases and J gave up 3 bases; unmatched junction bases: 6. The CDR3 DNA follows: TGTGCCAGCAGCGCCCGGGACAGGGATACAGATACGCAGTATTTT. Its translation: CASSARDRDTDTQYF. Variable domain in full (rest from reference TRBV11-2 and TRBJ2-3): EAGVAQSPRYKIIEKRQSVAFWCNPISGHATLYWYQQILGQGPKLLIQFQNNGVVDDSQLPKDRFSAERLKGVDSTLKIQPAKLEDSAVYLCASSARDRDTDTQYFGPGTRLTVL.

The chain recombines TRBV5-4 with TRBJ2-7; TRBD2 might be the D (5 bases). The CDR3 length is 15 residues. The germline V gene encodes CDR1 SGHNT and CDR2 YYREEE (reference sequence). V lost 0 bases to trimming and J lost 2 bases, with 12 bases between them. The CDR3 here is CASSLDLGITYEQYF. CDR3 nucleotide sequence: TGTGCCAGCAGCTTGGATCTCGGGATCACCTACGAGCAGTACTTC.

This clone was seen a few times. The chain couples TRBV28 to TRBJ1-3; a possible D gene is TRBD1 (5 bases). From germline, CDR1 is MDHEN and CDR2 SYDVKM. Deletions cut 3 bases from V and 0 bases from J, with 9 bases between. This CDR3 has 15 amino acids. The CDR3 sequence is CASSFRQGSGNTIYF. In nucleotides, the CDR3 is TGTGCCAGCAGTTTCAGGCAGGGCTCTGGAAACACCATATATTTT.

The rearrangement uses TRBV6-5 and TRBJ2-7; D gene unclear. CDR1 and CDR2 from the germline V gene are MNHEY and SVGAGI. Trimming left V 3 bases short and J 2 bases short, with 8 bases between. The CDR3 sequence is 13 residues long. The chain's CDR3 is CASSYPPAYEQYF. The DNA for the CDR3 is TGTGCCAGCAGTTATCCTCCGGCCTACGAGCAGTACTTC.

This rearrangement joins TRBV9 to TRBJ2-3; a weak D match, TRBD2 (5 bases). The CDR3 is 19 amino acids. CDR1 and CDR2 from the germline V gene are SGDLS and YYNGEE. V was shortened by 1 base and J by 3 bases, with 24 bases between the two germline ends. The CDR3 region is CASSVLRDSGISRTDTQYF. In DNA, the CDR3 is TGTGCCAGCAGCGTACTCCGAGACTCGGGAATTAGTAGAACAGATACGCAGTATTTT.

This rearrangement joins TRBV11-3 to TRBJ2-7, with 7 bases matching TRBD2. Losses at the gene ends were 1 base for V and 3 bases for J; bases not matched to a gene: 6. Germline CDR1 is SGHNT and CDR2 is YENEEA. The CDR3 is 15 residues long. CDR3 region: CASSLGAGSGYEQYF. As DNA, the CDR3 is TGTGCCAGCAGCTTAGGAGCGGGGAGCGGCTACGAGCAGTACTTC.

The chain has TRBV7-2 and TRBJ2-3; 9 positions agree with TRBD1. From germline, CDR1 is SGHTA and CDR2 FQGNSA. This CDR3 has 16 residues. V was clipped by 0 bases and J by 5 bases; unmatched bases: 6. The CDR3 reads CASSLAGTGYGDTQYF. DNA for the CDR3: TGTGCCAGCAGCTTAGCCGGGACAGGGTATGGAGATACGCAGTATTTT.

The chain joins TRBV28 to TRBJ2-6; 7 nucleotides agree with TRBD1. From germline, CDR1 is MDHEN and CDR2 SYDVKM. V lost 6 bases to trimming and J lost 9 bases; unmatched junction nucleotides: 11. This CDR3 is 15 amino acids long. The CDR3 spells CASRRIGTDINVLTF. In nucleotides, the CDR3 is TGTGCCAGCAGGAGAATTGGGACAGACATCAACGTCCTGACTTTC.

This clone showed up just once. The chain joins TRBV11-2 to TRBJ1-2, with 8 bases fitting TRBD1. V gave up 3 bases and J gave up 12 bases; unmatched junction bases: 6. The CDR3 totals 12 residues. Per the germline V gene, CDR1 is SGHAT and CDR2 is FQNNGV. The CDR3, as DNA: TGTGCCAGCAGCTTCCGACAGGGGAAGAACACCTTC. It codes for CASSFRQGKNTF.

The chain carries TRBV7-2 and TRBJ2-7, with TRBD2 matching over 7 bases. This CDR3 comprises 13 residues. With V trimmed by 2 bases and J by 6 bases, 4 bases remained unmatched. The germline V gene has CDR1 SGHTA and CDR2 FQGNSA. The CDR3 nucleotides read TGTGCCAGCAGCTTATGGGCGGGAGCCGAGCAGTACTTC. It translates to CASSLWAGAEQYF.

The count of this clone is one. The chain employs TRBV7-3 and TRBJ2-6; D not certain. CDR3 size: 15 residues. V lost 5 bases, J lost 1 base, and 9 bases lay in between. The germline gives CDR1 SGHTA, CDR2 FQGTGA. The chain's CDR3 is CASSQVVSGANVLTF. Written as DNA, the CDR3 is TGTGCCAGCAGCCAGGTGGTATCTGGGGCCAACGTCCTGACTTTC.

CDR3 residues: CASSWGLGVYEQYF. The CDR3 DNA follows: TGTGCCAGCAGCTGGGGACTAGGAGTCTACGAGCAGTACTTC. V and J are TRBV7-2 and TRBJ2-7, with 8 nucleotides matching TRBD2. Germline loops: CDR1 SGHTA, CDR2 FQGNSA. There are 14 residues in the CDR3. Trimming removed 4 bases from V and 3 bases from J; junction bases left unmatched: 5.

V gene TRBV5-6 combines with J gene TRBJ2-7; D is perhaps TRBD2 (5 bases). V was trimmed by 4 bases and J by 6 bases, leaving 11 bases between them. The CDR3 has 12 residues. CDR1 and CDR2 (germline): SGHDT, YYEEEE. The DNA for the CDR3 is TGTGCCAGCAGCCTCAGCGGAAGCGAGCAGTACTTC. Translating gives CASSLSGSEQYF.

The chain carries TRBV19 and TRBJ1-4; D remains unclear. This CDR3 is 14 amino acids long. The germline V and J ends were trimmed by 5 bases and 0 bases, with 7 bases remaining between them. Germline V gene sequence: CDR1 LNHDA, CDR2 SQIVND (reference sequence). CDR3 sequence reads: CASSPSPTNEKLFF. CDR3 DNA: TGTGCCAGTAGTCCTTCTCCAACTAATGAAAAACTGTTTTTT.

This chain connects TRBV7-9 to TRBJ1-1; D is possibly TRBD1 (5 bases). Per germline, CDR1 SEHNR and CDR2 FQNEAQ (reference sequence). Trimming took off 2 bases at V and 5 bases at J, with 12 bases between the two ends. This CDR3 comprises 14 residues. The CDR3 protein is CASSLQGLETEAFF. The CDR3 bases are TGTGCCAGCAGCTTACAGGGTCTGGAAACTGAAGCTTTCTTT.

V and J are TRBV9 and TRBJ1-1; 7 bases map to TRBD1. V lost 4 bases, J lost 0 bases, and 9 bases stayed unmatched. CDR1 and CDR2 from the germline V gene are SGDLS and YYNGEE. CDR3 length equals 16 residues. The CDR3 coding sequence is TGTGCCAGCAGCCCCAGGCCCCAGGGGGTGAACACTGAAGCTTTCTTT. Encoded protein: CASSPRPQGVNTEAFF.

The CDR3 protein is CAGTLGMDRDNEQYF. The CDR3 bases are TGTGCCGGAACCCTTGGTATGGACAGGGACAACGAGCAGTACTTC. V and J are TRBV6-1 and TRBJ2-7; the match to TRBD1 covers 8 bases. Germline V gene data show CDR1 as MNHNS and CDR2 as SASEGT. J was trimmed by 5 bases and V by 11 bases; bases with no gene match: 17. The CDR3 extends over 15 amino acids.